Listed below are T cell receptor beta chains from one sample, sequenced in a study of radiation and T cells in renal cell carcinoma. The assay was immunoSEQ multiplex PCR, and TCRdb's table has in-frame clones only and misses some. The sample lists about 150,000 clones; roughly nine tenths were seen once. The input for sequencing was blood, taken from a patient whose treatment included radiotherapy and nephrectomy. These receptor sequences come from a woman aged 70 to 79 with renal cell carcinoma. Each CDR3 is given with its conserved first and last residue. D genes are given only for firm matches. Not every row has a clone size; where given, it reads once, few, many or a size class.

J gene: TRBJ2-5; V gene: TRBV5-8; clone size: -; CDR3 length: 17; D gene: TRBD1; CDR3 protein: CASRPLPGQGVQETQYF; CDR3 DNA: TGTGCCAGCAGGCCGCTCCCGGGACAGGGGGTCCAAGAGACCCAGTACTTC
J gene: TRBJ2-3; V gene: TRBV7-7; clone size: -; CDR3 length: 15; D gene: -; CDR3 protein: CASSLGSASTDTQYF; CDR3 DNA: TGTGCTAGCAGCTTAGGGTCGGCTAGCACAGATACGCAGTATTTT
J gene: TRBJ1-4; V gene: TRBV5-1; clone size: once; CDR3 length: 14; D gene: -; CDR3 protein: CASSLGTANEKLFF; CDR3 DNA: TGCGCCAGCAGCTTGGGGACTGCAAATGAAAAACTGTTTTTT
J gene: TRBJ1-1; V gene: TRBV4-3; clone size: once; CDR3 length: 13; D gene: -; CDR3 protein: CASSHGISAEAFF; CDR3 DNA: TGCGCCAGCAGCCACGGGATATCAGCTGAAGCTTTCTTT
J gene: TRBJ2-5; V gene: TRBV5-4; clone size: -; CDR3 length: 14; D gene: -; CDR3 protein: CASSSDQGVETQYF; CDR3 DNA: TGTGCCAGCAGCTCCGACCAGGGAGTAGAGACCCAGTACTTC
J gene: TRBJ2-1; V gene: TRBV7-8; clone size: -; CDR3 length: 15; D gene: -; CDR3 protein: CASSPRRVQRNEQFF; CDR3 DNA: TGTGCCAGCAGCCCCAGGAGGGTCCAGAGGAATGAGCAGTTCTTC
J gene: TRBJ1-5; V gene: TRBV13; clone size: -; CDR3 length: 14; D gene: TRBD1; CDR3 protein: CASSRTGFNQPQHF; CDR3 DNA: TGTGCCAGCAGCCGGACAGGGTTTAATCAGCCCCAGCATTTT
J gene: TRBJ1-1; V gene: TRBV7-6; clone size: -; CDR3 length: 16; D gene: TRBD1; CDR3 protein: CASSLLSRGGNTEAFF; CDR3 DNA: TGTGCCAGCAGCTTACTGTCCAGGGGGGGGAACACTGAAGCTTTCTTT
J gene: TRBJ2-7; V gene: TRBV11-2; clone size: -; CDR3 length: 16; D gene: TRBD1; CDR3 protein: CASSLAGQGAVNEQYF; CDR3 DNA: TGTGCCAGCAGCTTGGCCGGACAGGGGGCAGTAAACGAGCAGTACTTC
J gene: TRBJ1-6; V gene: TRBV5-4; clone size: -; CDR3 length: 16; D gene: -; CDR3 protein: CASSRPGSSYNSPLHF; CDR3 DNA: TGTGCCAGCAGCCGACCGGGTAGCTCCTATAATTCACCCCTCCACTTT
J gene: TRBJ2-5; V gene: TRBV7-2; clone size: -; CDR3 length: 12; D gene: -; CDR3 protein: CASSLTEETQYF; CDR3 DNA: TGTGCCAGCAGCTTAACCGAGGAGACCCAGTACTTC
J gene: TRBJ2-3; V gene: TRBV18; clone size: -; CDR3 length: 12; D gene: -; CDR3 protein: CASSPGTDTQYF; CDR3 DNA: TGTGCCAGCTCACCAGGCACAGATACGCAGTATTTT
J gene: TRBJ1-1; V gene: TRBV5-6; clone size: -; CDR3 length: 16; D gene: -; CDR3 protein: CASSLEAAGLNTEAFF; CDR3 DNA: TGTGCCAGCAGCTTGGAGGCAGCCGGACTGAACACTGAAGCTTTCTTT
J gene: TRBJ1-1; V gene: TRBV5-4; clone size: -; CDR3 length: 15; D gene: TRBD1; CDR3 protein: CASSTGQRVGTEAFF; CDR3 DNA: TGTGCCAGCAGCACGGGACAGAGGGTTGGCACTGAAGCTTTCTTT
J gene: TRBJ2-4; V gene: TRBV19; clone size: -; CDR3 length: 15; D gene: -; CDR3 protein: CASSMSRLAKNIQYF; CDR3 DNA: TGTGCCAGTAGTATGTCCAGGCTAGCCAAAAACATTCAGTACTTC
J gene: TRBJ2-5; V gene: TRBV27; clone size: -; CDR3 length: 15; D gene: TRBD2; CDR3 protein: CASSATSGGSETQYF; CDR3 DNA: TGTGCCAGCAGTGCGACTAGCGGGGGGTCGGAGACCCAGTACTTC
J gene: TRBJ1-1; V gene: TRBV18; clone size: -; CDR3 length: 12; D gene: -; CDR3 protein: CASEGSATEAFF; CDR3 DNA: TGTGCCAGCGAGGGGAGTGCGACTGAAGCTTTCTTT
J gene: TRBJ1-2; V gene: TRBV30; clone size: once; CDR3 length: 12; D gene: -; CDR3 protein: CAWTREFGGYTF; CDR3 DNA: TGTGCCTGGACTCGGGAGTTTGGGGGCTACACCTTC
J gene: TRBJ2-3; V gene: TRBV7-2; clone size: -; CDR3 length: 15; D gene: -; CDR3 protein: CASSLGLPLGDTQYF; CDR3 DNA: TGTGCCAGCAGCTTAGGTCTCCCTTTGGGAGATACGCAGTATTTT
J gene: TRBJ1-4; V gene: TRBV11-1; clone size: -; CDR3 length: 13; D gene: -; CDR3 protein: CASSFRVNEKLFF; CDR3 DNA: TGTGCCAGCAGCTTTCGTGTTAATGAAAAACTGTTTTTT
J gene: TRBJ2-5; V gene: TRBV28; clone size: -; CDR3 length: 16; D gene: -; CDR3 protein: CASTRGTARYQETQYF; CDR3 DNA: TGTGCCAGCACCAGGGGGACTGCAAGGTACCAAGAGACCCAGTACTTC
J gene: TRBJ1-2; V gene: TRBV28; clone size: -; CDR3 length: 12; D gene: -; CDR3 protein: CASSLWEHGYTF; CDR3 DNA: TGTGCCAGCAGTTTGTGGGAGCATGGCTACACCTTC
J gene: TRBJ2-7; V gene: TRBV29-1; clone size: -; CDR3 length: 13; D gene: -; CDR3 protein: CSVSGTLVNEQYF; CDR3 DNA: TGCAGCGTCTCAGGGACCTTAGTCAACGAGCAGTACTTC